The subject of this entry is one T cell receptor (beta chain). The sample belongs to a study of early T cells in non-severe SARS-CoV-2 infection. Molecules of cDNA were individually given unique molecular identifiers that were attached to them. Using its own MiXCR run on the 5' RACE reads, TCRdb lists one record per CDR3 protein. The sample carries 35,000 to 45,000 distinct CDR3 sequences, less than 6.5% recorded once. Unmatched junction bases numbered 24, after V lost 7 bases and J lost 0 bases. The CDR3 covers 21 residues. Germline-derived CDR1 and CDR2 are SGHAT and FQNNGV. This clonotype was sampled from an adult who was a healthcare worker with PCR-confirmed SARS-CoV-2 infection or an uninfected control (not recorded which). Sample: whole blood, taken at baseline. The J gene is TRBJ2-1, the V gene TRBV11-2; 7 bases fit TRBD2. CDR3 amino acids: CASIQRRLAAYTLSSYNEQFF. In DNA, the CDR3 is TGTGCCAGCATCCAAAGGAGGCTAGCGGCCTATACCCTTAGCTCCTACAATGAGCAGTTCTTC.